These 4 T cell receptor beta chains came from one sample sequenced in a study of regulatory T cells in long-lasting Graves disease (dated by TCRdb to about 2021). The time point label corresponds to: persistent/refractory GD, antithyroid drugs over 5 years with positive TRAb. For both TCR sequencing and RNA sequencing, RNA was extracted from PBMCs in TRIzol. Library preparation used multiplex PCR. The run used an Illumina HiSeq 4000. To build TCR beta libraries, CDR3 regions were amplified by Arm-PCR using iRepertoire HTBI primers. TCRdb reworked the public reads: Q25 trimming with fastp, MiXCR clone assembly, productive beta chains retained. Identical CDR3 proteins give one entry, which carries the most common genes and DNA. This sample gives about 470,000 distinct CDR3 sequences in total; less than 25% of them show up just once. The ten largest make up approximately 7.8% of the sample. Sample: peripheral blood mononuclear cells (PBMCs), taken when the disease was refractory, from a patient treated with antithyroid drugs. These receptor sequences come from a female donor with Graves disease.

The gene calls are TRBV30 and TRBJ2-1; 12 bases map to TRBD2. Germline CDR1 and CDR2: GTSNPN and SVGIG (reference sequence). The CDR3 runs to 20 residues. The J segment lost 0 bases and the V segment lost 3 bases, leaving 15 bases of the junction unmatched. The CDR3 bases are TGTGCCTGGAGCACGCGGACTAGCGGGACGTCCTTTCTCTCCTACAATGAGCAGTTCTTC. This gives the protein CAWSTRTSGTSFLSYNEQFF.

Ten or more counts support this clonotype. The chain recombines TRBV10-3 with TRBJ1-1; D call uncertain. Trimming took off 10 bases at V and 0 bases at J, with 12 bases between the two ends. From germline, CDR1 is ENHRY and CDR2 SYGVKD. This CDR3 has 13 residues. CDR3 sequence (DNA): TGTGCCACGGAGAAGACGGTGAACACTGAAGCTTTCTTT. This codes for CATEKTVNTEAFF.

A few counts support this clonotype. The gene calls are TRBV5-4 and TRBJ2-7, with 10 bases lining up with TRBD1. CDR1 is SGHNT and CDR2 is YYREEE in the germline V gene (reference sequence). The J segment lost 5 bases and the V segment lost 2 bases, leaving 7 bases of the junction unmatched. This CDR3 has 15 amino acids. CDR3: CASSFSTGGMDEQYF. In DNA form, the CDR3 reads TGTGCCAGCAGCTTCTCGACAGGGGGCATGGACGAGCAGTACTTC.

A few counts support this clonotype. This rearrangement joins TRBV6-1 to TRBJ1-2, with a tentative D call TRBD1 (5 bases). The length of the CDR3 is 13 residues. V shed 6 bases and J shed 8 bases, with 16 bases lying between them. Per germline, CDR1 MNHNS and CDR2 SASEGT. The CDR3 region has the DNA TGTGCCAGCAGCCGCGGACGGTGGGGCGGCTACACCTTC. Translating it yields CASSRGRWGGYTF.